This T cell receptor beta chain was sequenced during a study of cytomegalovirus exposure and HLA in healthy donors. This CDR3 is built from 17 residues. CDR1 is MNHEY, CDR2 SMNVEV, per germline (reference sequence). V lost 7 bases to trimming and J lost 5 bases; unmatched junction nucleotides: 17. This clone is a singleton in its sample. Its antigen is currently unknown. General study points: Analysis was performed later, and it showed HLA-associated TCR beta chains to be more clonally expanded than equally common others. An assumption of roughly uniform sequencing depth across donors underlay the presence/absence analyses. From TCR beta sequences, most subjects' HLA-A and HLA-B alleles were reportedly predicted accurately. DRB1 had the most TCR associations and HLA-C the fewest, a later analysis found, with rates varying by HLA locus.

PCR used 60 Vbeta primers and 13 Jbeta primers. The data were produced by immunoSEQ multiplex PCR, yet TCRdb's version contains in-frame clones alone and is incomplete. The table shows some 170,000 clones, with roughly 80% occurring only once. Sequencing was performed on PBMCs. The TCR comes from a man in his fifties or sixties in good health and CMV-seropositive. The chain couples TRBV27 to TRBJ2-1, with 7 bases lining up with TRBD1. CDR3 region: CASIRYRGLGTDNEQFF. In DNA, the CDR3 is TGTGCCAGCATTCGGTACAGGGGCCTAGGTACGGACAATGAGCAGTTCTTC.